Listed below are T cell receptor beta chains from one sample, sequenced in a study of blood T cell repertoires in COVID-19. The data were produced by immunoSEQ multiplex PCR, yet TCRdb's version contains in-frame clones alone and is incomplete. The sample records some 230,000 clones, around 83% being singletons. The sequencing sample was made of peripheral blood. The receptors here all came from a woman aged 50 to 65 with acute or convalescent COVID-19. Each CDR3 is given with its conserved first and last residue. Each record gives: V gene, D gene, J gene, clone size, CDR3 protein, CDR3 DNA. D genes are given only for firm matches. Size tells how often a clone was seen (once, few, many) or the class of an expanded clone, and some rows leave it out.

V: TRBV19
D: NA
J: TRBJ1-2
size: NA
CDR3: CASSIGHGYTF
DNA: TGTGCCAGTAGTATAGGGCATGGCTACACCTTC

V: TRBV19
D: NA
J: TRBJ2-2
size: NA
CDR3: CASSSGPNTGELFF
DNA: TGTGCCAGTAGTTCTGGCCCGAACACCGGGGAGCTGTTTTTT

V: TRBV7-9
D: TRBD1
J: TRBJ1-2
size: NA
CDR3: CASSLGRGDGYTF
DNA: TGTGCCAGCAGCTTAGGCAGGGGGGATGGCTACACCTTC

V: TRBV5-6
D: NA
J: TRBJ2-7
size: NA
CDR3: CASKGEMTYEQYF
DNA: TGTGCCAGCAAAGGAGAAATGACCTACGAGCAGTACTTC

V: TRBV11-1
D: NA
J: TRBJ1-2
size: NA
CDR3: CASSPDRTSGYTF
DNA: TGTGCCAGCAGCCCTGACAGGACATCTGGCTACACCTTC

V: TRBV7-2
D: TRBD1
J: TRBJ1-4
size: NA
CDR3: CASSLDRGRGEKLFF
DNA: TGTGCCAGCAGCTTGGACAGGGGGCGCGGTGAAAAACTGTTTTTT

V: TRBV5-1
D: TRBD2
J: TRBJ2-1
size: NA
CDR3: CASSPSPGGNEQFF
DNA: TGCGCCAGCAGCCCCAGCCCCGGGGGGAATGAGCAGTTCTTC

V: TRBV21-1
D: NA
J: TRBJ2-7
size: NA
CDR3: CASTTRRWSSTFYEQYF
DNA: TGTGCCAGCACCACCCGTCGGTGGTCCTCTACTTTCTACGAGCAGTACTTC

V: TRBV4-1
D: TRBD2
J: TRBJ2-7
size: NA
CDR3: CASSQGGSGYEQYF
DNA: TGCGCCAGCAGCCAAGGCGGGAGTGGCTACGAGCAGTACTTC

V: TRBV28
D: NA
J: TRBJ2-2
size: NA
CDR3: CASIRETTTGELFF
DNA: TGTGCCAGCATACGGGAAACGACCACCGGGGAGCTGTTTTTT

V: TRBV3-1/TRBV3-2
D: NA
J: TRBJ1-2
size: once
CDR3: CASSQVLRGAWKGYTF
DNA: TGTGCCAGCAGCCAAGTCCTACGGGGGGCTTGGAAGGGCTACACCTTC

V: TRBV7-2
D: NA
J: TRBJ2-7
size: NA
CDR3: CASSLEWGVFEQYF
DNA: TGTGCCAGCAGCTTAGAGTGGGGAGTGTTCGAGCAGTACTTC

V: TRBV28
D: TRBD1
J: TRBJ1-6
size: NA
CDR3: CASRRQGRDSPLHF
DNA: TGTGCCAGCAGACGACAGGGGAGGGATTCACCCCTCCACTTT

V: TRBV9
D: NA
J: TRBJ1-2
size: NA
CDR3: CASSVAAGYGYTF
DNA: TGTGCCAGCAGCGTAGCGGCAGGCTATGGCTACACCTTC

V: TRBV2
D: NA
J: TRBJ1-1
size: many
CDR3: CASTKKFTVNTEAFF
DNA: TGTGCCAGCACCAAGAAATTCACAGTGAACACTGAAGCTTTCTTT

V: TRBV5-5
D: NA
J: TRBJ1-2
size: NA
CDR3: CASSPSLSYGYTF
DNA: TGTGCCAGCAGCCCGTCTTTGTCCTATGGCTACACCTTC

V: TRBV7-8
D: NA
J: TRBJ2-7
size: few
CDR3: CASSLGTNYEQYF
DNA: TGTGCCAGCAGCTTAGGGACTAACTACGAGCAGTACTTC

V: TRBV5-1
D: TRBD2
J: TRBJ2-1
size: NA
CDR3: CASTDKRGGDEQFF
DNA: TGCGCCAGCACAGACAAGCGGGGCGGGGATGAGCAGTTCTTC

V: TRBV4-1
D: NA
J: TRBJ2-7
size: NA
CDR3: CASSQGGHPDPYEQYF
DNA: TGCGCCAGCAGCCAAGGAGGACACCCCGATCCCTACGAGCAGTACTTC

V: TRBV24-1
D: NA
J: TRBJ2-3
size: NA
CDR3: CATSTGHGRADTQYF
DNA: TGTGCCACCTCTACGGGACACGGAAGGGCAGATACGCAGTATTTT

V: TRBV7-2
D: NA
J: TRBJ2-1
size: NA
CDR3: CASSLAQGEYNEQFF
DNA: TGTGCCAGCAGCTTGGCACAGGGTGAATACAATGAGCAGTTCTTC

V: TRBV20-1
D: NA
J: TRBJ1-4
size: NA
CDR3: CSARGWSGRIF
DNA: TGCAGTGCTAGAGGTTGGAGCGGTCGGATTTTT

V: TRBV5-5
D: NA
J: TRBJ2-3
size: NA
CDR3: CASSLAGDSDTQYF
DNA: TGTGCCAGCAGCTTGGCTGGAGACTCAGATACGCAGTATTTT

V: TRBV5-6
D: TRBD2
J: TRBJ2-5
size: NA
CDR3: CASSLAGLASETQYF
DNA: TGTGCCAGCAGCTTGGCGGGACTAGCCTCAGAGACCCAGTACTTC

V: TRBV7-8
D: NA
J: TRBJ1-2
size: NA
CDR3: CASSLDSGAGGYTF
DNA: TGTGCCAGCAGCTTAGATAGTGGAGCCGGTGGCTACACCTTC

V: TRBV20-1
D: NA
J: TRBJ2-7
size: NA
CDR3: CSARTGEQYF
DNA: TGCAGTGCTAGGACGGGAGAGCAGTACTTC